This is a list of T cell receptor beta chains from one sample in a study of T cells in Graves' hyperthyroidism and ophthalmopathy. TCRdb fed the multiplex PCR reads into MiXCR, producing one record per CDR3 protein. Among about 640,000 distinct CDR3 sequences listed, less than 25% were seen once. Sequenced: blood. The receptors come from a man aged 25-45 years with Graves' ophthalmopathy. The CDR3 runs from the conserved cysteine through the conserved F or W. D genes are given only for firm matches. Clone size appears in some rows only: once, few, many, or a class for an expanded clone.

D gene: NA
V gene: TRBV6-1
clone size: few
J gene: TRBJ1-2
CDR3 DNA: TGTGCCAGCAGCGAGGTCGAATATGGCTACACCTTC
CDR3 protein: CASSEVEYGYTF

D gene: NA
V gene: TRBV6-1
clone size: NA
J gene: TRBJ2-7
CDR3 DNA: TGTGCCAGCACTCGTATGGGGGTTGGCTACGAGCAGTACTTC
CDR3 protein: CASTRMGVGYEQYF

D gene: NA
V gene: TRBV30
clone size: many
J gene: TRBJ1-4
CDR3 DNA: TGTGCCTGGAGTGGCATAGGGTCGGGAGAAAAACTGTTTTTT
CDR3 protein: CAWSGIGSGEKLFF

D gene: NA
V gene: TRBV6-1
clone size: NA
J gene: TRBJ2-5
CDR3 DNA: TGTGCCAGCAGCTCTACACTCGGCCAGTACTTC
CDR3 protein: CASSSTLGQYF

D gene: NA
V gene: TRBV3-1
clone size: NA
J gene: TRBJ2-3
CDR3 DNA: TGTGCCAGCAGCCACCAGGGAGCAGATACGCAGTATTTT
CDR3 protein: CASSHQGADTQYF

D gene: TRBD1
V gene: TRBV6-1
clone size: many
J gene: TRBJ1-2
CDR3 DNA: TGTGCCAGCAGTGGAACCAAGCAGGGGGAGAACTATGGCTACACCTTC
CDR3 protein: CASSGTKQGENYGYTF

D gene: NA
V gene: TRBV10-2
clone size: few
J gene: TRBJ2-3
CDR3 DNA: TGCGCCAGCAATCCTAGGGCACTCACAGATACGCAGTATTTT
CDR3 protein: CASNPRALTDTQYF

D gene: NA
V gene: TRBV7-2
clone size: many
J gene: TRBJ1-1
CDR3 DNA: TGTGCCAGCAGCCCGGGGACCCGAAGATGGGTCACTGAAGCTTTCTTT
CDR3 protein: CASSPGTRRWVTEAFF

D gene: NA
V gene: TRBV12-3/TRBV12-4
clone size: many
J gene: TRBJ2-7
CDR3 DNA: TGTGCCAGCAGCACAACCTCGGGACAATTTCGTATCGAGCAGTACTTC
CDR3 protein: CASSTTSGQFRIEQYF

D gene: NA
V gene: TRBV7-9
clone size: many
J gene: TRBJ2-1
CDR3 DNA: TGTGCCAGCAGCGGCCAAGCGGGGGCCAGGGGGGAGCAGTTCTTC
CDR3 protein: CASSGQAGARGEQFF

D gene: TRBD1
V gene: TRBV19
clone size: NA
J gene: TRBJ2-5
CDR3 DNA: TGTGCCAGTAGTACGGACAGGGGAGCTTACCAAGAGACCCAGTACTTC
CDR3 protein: CASSTDRGAYQETQYF

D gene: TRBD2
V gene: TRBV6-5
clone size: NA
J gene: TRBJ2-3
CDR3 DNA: TGTGCCAGCAGTACTAGCGGCCCTGGCACAGATACGCAGTATTTT
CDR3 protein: CASSTSGPGTDTQYF

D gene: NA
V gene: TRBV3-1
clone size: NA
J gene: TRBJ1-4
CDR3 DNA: TGTGCCAGCAGCCAAGGGTCCCCGGGACTGCGGGAAAAACTGTTTTTT
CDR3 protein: CASSQGSPGLREKLFF

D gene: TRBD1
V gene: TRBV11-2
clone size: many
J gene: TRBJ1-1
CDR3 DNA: TGTGCCGGACCACCGGGACAGGGGAACACTGAAGCTTTCTTT
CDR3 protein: CAGPPGQGNTEAFF

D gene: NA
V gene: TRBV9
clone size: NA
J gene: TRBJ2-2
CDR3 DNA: TGTGCCAGCAGCGATTTTCGGGACACCGGGGAGCTGTTTTTT
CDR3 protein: CASSDFRDTGELFF

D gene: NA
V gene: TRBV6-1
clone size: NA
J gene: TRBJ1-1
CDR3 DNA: TGTGCCAGCATAACGAGGGGGGGGGTTTGGGGCACTGAAGCTTTCTTT
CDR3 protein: CASITRGGVWGTEAFF

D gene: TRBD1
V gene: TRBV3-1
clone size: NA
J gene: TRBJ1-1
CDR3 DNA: TGTGCCAGCAGTTCGTGGACAGGTGAGAACACTGAAGCTTTCTTT
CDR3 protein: CASSSWTGENTEAFF

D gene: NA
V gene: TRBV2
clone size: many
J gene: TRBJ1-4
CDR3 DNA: TGTGCCAGCAGTGACCCTAGGACCGCCGGGAAAAAACTGTTTTTT
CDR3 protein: CASSDPRTAGKKLFF

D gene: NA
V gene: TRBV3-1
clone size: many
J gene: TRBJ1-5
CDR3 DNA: TGTGCCAGCAGCCAGTCGGGCCAGCCCCAGCATTTT
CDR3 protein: CASSQSGQPQHF

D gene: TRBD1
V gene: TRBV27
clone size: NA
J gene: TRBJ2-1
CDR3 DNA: TGTGCCAGCAGTTTGTGGGACAGGGGTGCCGGCAATGAGCAGTTCTTC
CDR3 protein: CASSLWDRGAGNEQFF

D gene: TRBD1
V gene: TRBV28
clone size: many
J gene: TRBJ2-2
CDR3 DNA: TGTGCCAGCAGTTCAGGACACAGGGGGTGGGTCACCGGGGAGCTGTTTTTT
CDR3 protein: CASSSGHRGWVTGELFF

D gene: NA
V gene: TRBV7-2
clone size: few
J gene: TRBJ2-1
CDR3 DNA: TGTGCCAGCAGCCCCCAGGCCGGGGGCGATCAGTTCTTC
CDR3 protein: CASSPQAGGDQFF

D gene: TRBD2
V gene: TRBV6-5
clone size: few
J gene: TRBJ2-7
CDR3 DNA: TGTGCCAGCAGTTACTCGATGGTAGGGGAGGGTCGCGAGCAGTACTTC
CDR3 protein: CASSYSMVGEGREQYF

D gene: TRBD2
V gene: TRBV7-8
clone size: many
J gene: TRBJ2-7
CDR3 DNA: TGTGCCAGCAGCATGACTAGCGGGACTTACGAGCAGTACTTC
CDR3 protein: CASSMTSGTYEQYF

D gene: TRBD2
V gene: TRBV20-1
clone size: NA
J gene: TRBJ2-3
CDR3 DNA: TGCAGTGCTAGAGGACTAGCGGGAGTTAGGGATACGCAGTATTTT
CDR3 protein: CSARGLAGVRDTQYF

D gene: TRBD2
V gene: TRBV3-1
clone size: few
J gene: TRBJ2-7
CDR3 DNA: TGTGCCAGCAGCCAGCGGGAGAAGTCCTACGAGCAGTACTTC
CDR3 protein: CASSQREKSYEQYF

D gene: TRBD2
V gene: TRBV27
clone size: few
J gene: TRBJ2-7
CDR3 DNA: TGTGCCAGCAGTTTATCAGTAGCGGGAACTAGAGGGGAGCAGTACTTC
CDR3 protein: CASSLSVAGTRGEQYF

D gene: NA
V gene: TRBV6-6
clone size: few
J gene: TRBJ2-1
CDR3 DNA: TGTGCCAGCAGTTACTCGAACAGGGACAATGAGCAGTTCTTC
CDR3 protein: CASSYSNRDNEQFF

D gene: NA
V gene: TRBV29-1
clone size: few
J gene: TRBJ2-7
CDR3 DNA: TGCAGCGTCGACTCCCGGGCCGATAACCGAGCCTCCTACGAGCAGTACTTC
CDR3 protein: CSVDSRADNRASYEQYF

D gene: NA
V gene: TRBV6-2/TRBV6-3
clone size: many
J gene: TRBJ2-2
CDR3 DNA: TGTGCCAGCAGTTTGTCGCTAGATGCTGGGGAGCTGTTTTTT
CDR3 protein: CASSLSLDAGELFF

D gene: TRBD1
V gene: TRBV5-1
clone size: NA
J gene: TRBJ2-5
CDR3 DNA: TGCGCCAGCACCCCCGGACAGGGGTCAGAGACCCAGTACTTC
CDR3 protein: CASTPGQGSETQYF

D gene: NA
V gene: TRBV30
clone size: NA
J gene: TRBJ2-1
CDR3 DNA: TGTGCCTGGAATGCGTACTCCTACAATGAGCAGTTCTTC
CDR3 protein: CAWNAYSYNEQFF

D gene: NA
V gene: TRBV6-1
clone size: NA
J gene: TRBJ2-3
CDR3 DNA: TGTGCCAGCAGGGCCACTAGATGGGCTAGCACAGATACGCAGTATTTT
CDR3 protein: CASRATRWASTDTQYF

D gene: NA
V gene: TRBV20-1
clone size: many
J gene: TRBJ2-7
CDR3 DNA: TGCAGTGCCTGGGACGGAGGCGAGCAGTACTTC
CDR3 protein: CSAWDGGEQYF

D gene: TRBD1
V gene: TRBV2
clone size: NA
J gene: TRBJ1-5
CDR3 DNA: TGTGCCAGCAAGCGTTCAGGGGGCCTCAATCAGCCCCAGCATTTT
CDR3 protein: CASKRSGGLNQPQHF

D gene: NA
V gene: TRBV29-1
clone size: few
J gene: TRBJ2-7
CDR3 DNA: TGCAGCGTTGAAAAAGAGGGGGACTTGAGCTCCTACGAGCAGTACTTC
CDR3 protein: CSVEKEGDLSSYEQYF

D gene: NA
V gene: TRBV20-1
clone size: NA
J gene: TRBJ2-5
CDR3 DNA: TGCAGCCTCCGGGAGACCCAGTACTTC
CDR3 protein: CSLRETQYF

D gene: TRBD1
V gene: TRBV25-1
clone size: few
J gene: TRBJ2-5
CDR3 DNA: TGTGCCAGCAGTGGACGGGGCGGGACAGGGGGGACAGTGTACCAAGAGACCCAGTACTTC
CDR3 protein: CASSGRGGTGGTVYQETQYF

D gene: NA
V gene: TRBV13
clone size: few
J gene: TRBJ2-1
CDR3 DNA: TGTGCCAGCAGCCCCAGATATGGAAATGAGCAGTTCTTC
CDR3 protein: CASSPRYGNEQFF

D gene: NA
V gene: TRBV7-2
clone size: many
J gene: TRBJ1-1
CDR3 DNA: TGTGCCAGCAGCTTACCAGGTAAAAACACTGAAGCTTTCTTT
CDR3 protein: CASSLPGKNTEAFF

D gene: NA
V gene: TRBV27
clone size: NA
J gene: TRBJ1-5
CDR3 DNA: TGTGCCAGCAGTCACCGGGACGGCAATCAGCCCCAGCATTTT
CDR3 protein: CASSHRDGNQPQHF

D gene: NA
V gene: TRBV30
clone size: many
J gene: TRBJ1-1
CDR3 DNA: TGTGCCTGGAGTGCCGCGCATCGGGTAAACACTGAAGCTTTCTTT
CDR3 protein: CAWSAAHRVNTEAFF

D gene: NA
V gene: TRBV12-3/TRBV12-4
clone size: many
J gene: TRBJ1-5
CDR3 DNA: TGTGCCAGCAGCCCAGGGGGCAATCAGCCCCAGCATTTT
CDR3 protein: CASSPGGNQPQHF

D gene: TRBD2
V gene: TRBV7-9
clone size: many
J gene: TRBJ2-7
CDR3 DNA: TGTGCCAGCAGCGGGGGGGATTACGAGCAGTACTTC
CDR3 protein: CASSGGDYEQYF

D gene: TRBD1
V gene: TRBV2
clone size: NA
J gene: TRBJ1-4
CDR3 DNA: TGTGCCAGCAATCGACAGGGCCACCTTGAAAAACTGTTTTTT
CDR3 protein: CASNRQGHLEKLFF

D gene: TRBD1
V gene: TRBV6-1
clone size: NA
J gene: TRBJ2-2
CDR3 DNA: TGTGCCAGCAGTATGACAGGGAGGAACACCGGGGAGCTGTTTTTT
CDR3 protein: CASSMTGRNTGELFF

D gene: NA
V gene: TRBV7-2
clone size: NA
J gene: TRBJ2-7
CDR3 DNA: TGTGCCAGCAGCTCAGGAACGGGAGTGAGTGAGCAGTACTTC
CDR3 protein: CASSSGTGVSEQYF

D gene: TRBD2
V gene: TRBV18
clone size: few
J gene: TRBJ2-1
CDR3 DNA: TGTGCCAGCTCACCACCTAGCGGGACCTCCTACAATGAGCAGTTCTTC
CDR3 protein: CASSPPSGTSYNEQFF

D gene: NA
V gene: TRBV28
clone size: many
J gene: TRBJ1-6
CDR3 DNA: TGTGCCAGCAAGGAAGGGGGGAAGAGCTCCTATAATTCACCCCTCCACTTT
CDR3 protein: CASKEGGKSSYNSPLHF

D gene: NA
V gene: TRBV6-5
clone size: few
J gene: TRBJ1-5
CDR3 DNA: TGTGCCAGCAGTTATATTGGTGATCCTAGCAATCAGCCCCAGCATTTT
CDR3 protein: CASSYIGDPSNQPQHF

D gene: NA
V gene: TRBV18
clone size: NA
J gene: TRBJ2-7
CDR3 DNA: TGTGCCAGCTCACCACAAGAGAAGTGGGGCTACGAGCAGTACTTC
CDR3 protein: CASSPQEKWGYEQYF

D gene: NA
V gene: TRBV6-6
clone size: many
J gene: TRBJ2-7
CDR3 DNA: TGTGCCAGCAGTTACGGTGGGGTTGCCTACGAGCAGTACTTC
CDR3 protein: CASSYGGVAYEQYF